Detailed here is one T cell receptor (beta chain). The authors negatively isolated CD8+ and CD4+ T cells and FACS-enriched TEMRA cells. Germline assignment: CDR1 LNHNV and CDR2 YYDKDF (reference sequence). The CDR3 is made up of 16 amino acids. V trimming: 9 bases; J trimming: 1 base; junction bases outside the gene matches: 12. The sample comes from a study of CD8 T cells in Susac syndrome. Random hexamers primed reverse transcription of about 0.5 to 1 ug RNA. Amplification of TCR beta CDR3 by immunoSEQ multiplex PCR spanned 54 Vbeta and 13 Jbeta. TCRdb reprocessed the immunoSEQ multiplex PCR reads via MiXCR and lists one record per CDR3 protein. The repertoire holds 150,000 to 200,000 distinct CDR3 sequences, with under 97% as singletons.

The V and J genes are TRBV15 and TRBJ1-1; the match to TRBD1 covers 9 bases. This TCR was sampled from a human donor with multiple sclerosis. Sequencing input: CD4+ T cells from PBMCs. The CDR3 nucleotides read TGTGCCACGATGCTGGACAGGGGAGAGGGGAACACTGAAGCTTTCTTT. Protein product: CATMLDRGEGNTEAFF.